The 29 T cell receptor beta chains below were found in one sample sequenced in a study of CD8+ T cells in alopecia areata. Extracted RNA was reverse transcribed, and the resulting cDNA served as sequencing template. Clones were read by immunoSEQ multiplex PCR, and TCRdb kept only the in-frame ones, dropping some. The sample shows a few hundred thousand clones, 60% of them seen only once. Treatment: oral pan-JAK inhibitor, 5-10 mg twice daily. Sample: CD4+ T cells sorted from blood, taken around week 52, from a patient treated with tofacitinib. The receptors derive from a human donor with alopecia areata.

V usage is TRBV9 and J usage is TRBJ2-3; a possible D gene is TRBD2 (6 bases). The length of the CDR3 is 16 residues. The V gene lost 0 bases and the J gene lost 6 bases, with 17 bases spanning the gap. Germline CDR1 is SGDLS and CDR2 is YYNGEE. DNA for the CDR3: TGTGCCAGCAGCGTAGGGACATCCGGAGGAGGGGATACGCAGTATTTT. Encoded protein: CASSVGTSGGGDTQYF.

The J gene is TRBJ2-1, the V gene TRBV15; D not certain. The CDR3 totals 13 residues. From germline, CDR1 is LNHNV and CDR2 YYDKDF (reference sequence). V was trimmed by 8 bases and J by 8 bases, leaving 16 bases between them. The CDR3 sequence: CATRLTGVDEQFF. The CDR3 DNA reads as TGTGCCACCCGCTTGACTGGGGTGGATGAGCAGTTCTTC.

The genes are TRBV29-1 and TRBJ2-7; 9 nucleotides match TRBD2. The CDR3 sequence is 11 residues long. The V segment lost 6 bases and the J segment 9 bases; nucleotides outside the gene matches: 6. The germline V gene has CDR1 SQVTM and CDR2 ANQGSEA. CDR3 in DNA: TGCAGCGTGGGGACTAGCTGGGGGCAGTACTTC. Translating gives CSVGTSWGQYF.

This clone was counted only a few times. The chain combines TRBV6-4 with TRBJ2-1; a weak D match, TRBD2 (7 bases). The germline CDR1 and CDR2 sequences are MRHNA and SNTAGT. This CDR3 is 16 amino acids long. With 0 bases removed from V and 5 bases from J, the gap between germline ends came to 14 bases. The CDR3 bases are TGTGCCAGCAGTGACTCGGCGCGGGGGCACCACAATGAGCAGTTCTTC. It translates to CASSDSARGHHNEQFF.

The CDR3 loop reads CASSQVNTEAFF. Written as DNA, the CDR3 is TGTGCCAGCTCTCAAGTGAACACTGAAGCTTTCTTT. This chain links TRBV18 with TRBJ1-1; D is unresolved. The CDR3 extends over 12 amino acids. Germline CDR1 KGHSH, CDR2 LQKENI. V lost 6 bases to trimming and J lost 0 bases, with 5 bases between them.

The CDR3 bases are TGTGCCAGCAGTGATCCCGGGACTACCACAGATACGCAGTATTTT. This gives the protein CASSDPGTTTDTQYF. The chain recombines TRBV25-1 with TRBJ2-3, with 7 bases identical to TRBD2. This CDR3 region has 15 residues. V shed 3 bases, J shed 2 bases, and the junction held 5 bases outside the gene matches. Germline assignment: CDR1 MGHDK and CDR2 SYGVNS.

The chain has TRBV15 and TRBJ2-3, with TRBD2 matching 8 bases. Germline trimming cut 3 bases from V and 0 bases from J; bases unmatched to any gene: 2. This CDR3 spans 15 amino acids. CDR1 LNHNV and CDR2 YYDKDF come from the germline V gene (reference sequence). The CDR3 nucleotides are TGTGCCACCAGCAGGGAGCGGGGGAGCACAGATACGCAGTATTTT. Protein sequence: CATSRERGSTDTQYF. The entire variable domain, with the rest obtained from reference TRBV15 and TRBJ2-3, is as follows: DAMVIQNPRYQVTQFGKPVTLSCSQTLNHNVMYWYQQKSSQAPKLLFHYYDKDFNNEADTPDNFQSRRPNTSFCFLDIRSPGLGDTAMYLCATSRERGSTDTQYFGPGTRLTVL.

V usage is TRBV27 and J usage is TRBJ2-7; D may be TRBD2 (5 bases). The CDR3 runs 13 residues. Between the trimmed V and J ends, which lost 6 bases and 5 bases, there was a span of 14 bases. Germline assignment: CDR1 MNHEY and CDR2 SMNVEV (reference sequence). CDR3 coding DNA: TGTGCCAGCAGCTCGTGGGGAGTCCACGAGCAGTACTTC. Translation gives CASSSWGVHEQYF.

The J gene is TRBJ2-3, the V gene TRBV13, with D maybe TRBD2 (6 bases). The V end lost 2 bases, the J end lost 1 base, and 10 bases lay between the germline ends. The CDR3 is 15 amino acids. From germline, CDR1 is PRHDT and CDR2 FYEKMQ (reference sequence). The CDR3 sequence is CASSLFGGGTDTQYF. CDR3 DNA: TGTGCCAGCAGCTTATTTGGAGGGGGCACAGATACGCAGTATTTT.

This chain joins TRBV30 and TRBJ1-5; no clear D gene. The germline gives CDR1 GTSNPN, CDR2 SVGIG (reference sequence). The CDR3 runs to 16 residues. Trimming pared 2 bases from V and 0 bases from J, leaving 14 bases between. The CDR3 DNA is TGTGCCTGGAGTCCATCTCGACTGAATAGCAATCAGCCCCAGCATTTT. Translating gives CAWSPSRLNSNQPQHF. The full variable domain, its missing parts supplied by reference TRBV30 and TRBJ1-5, is SQTIHQWPATLVQPVGSPLSLECTVEGTSNPNLYWYRQAAGRGLQLLFYSVGIGQISSEVPQNLSASRPQDRQFILSSKKLLLSDSGFYLCAWSPSRLNSNQPQHFGDGTRLSIL.

V and J are TRBV2 and TRBJ1-2; D is possibly TRBD1 (6 bases). The V end was cut by 1 base, the J end by 6 bases, with 12 bases between. This CDR3 is 14 amino acids long. Germline CDR1 SNHLY, CDR2 FYNNEI. The CDR3 here is CASSEDRVWDGYTF. CDR3 DNA sequence: TGTGCCAGCAGTGAAGACAGGGTGTGGGATGGCTACACCTTC.

The rearrangement links TRBV11-2 to TRBJ2-5, with 9 bases that match TRBD2. The V gene end was trimmed by 1 base and the J gene end by 2 bases; junction bases not matched to a gene: 8. The germline V gene has CDR1 SGHAT and CDR2 FQNNGV. CDR3 length: 17 amino acids. CDR3 DNA: TGTGCCAGCAGCTTAGCCAGGGGACTAGCTGGGCAAGAGACCCAGTACTTC. Its protein product is CASSLARGLAGQETQYF.

This clone was observed a single time. The chain couples TRBV14 to TRBJ1-6; D remains ambiguous. The CDR3 extends over 15 amino acids. Germline lookup yields CDR1 SGHDN and CDR2 FVKESK. Trimming cost V 4 bases and J 0 bases, with 7 bases left between them. The CDR3: CASSLGSSYNSPLHF. CDR3 DNA: TGTGCCAGCAGCCTGGGGAGCTCCTATAATTCACCCCTCCACTTT. Based on the CDR3 plus reference TRBV14 and TRBJ1-6, the full variable domain is EAGVTQFPSHSVIEKGQTVTLRCDPISGHDNLYWYRRVMGKEIKFLLHFVKESKQDESGMPNNRFLAERTGGTYSTLKVQPAELEDSGVYFCASSLGSSYNSPLHFGNGTRLTVT.

This clone appeared a few times. This chain joins TRBV29-1 and TRBJ2-7, with D tentatively TRBD1 (5 bases). Trimming shortened V by 5 bases and J by 6 bases, and 17 bases separated the two germline ends. Germline CDR1 is SQVTM and CDR2 is ANQGSEA. CDR3 length: 13 residues. The chain's CDR3 is CSVSLLDRGEQYF. For the CDR3, the DNA is TGCAGCGTTTCGCTCCTTGATAGGGGCGAGCAGTACTTC.

This clone showed up just a few times. The gene calls are TRBV29-1 and TRBJ2-3; D is perhaps TRBD2 (6 bases). V was clipped by 7 bases and J by 0 bases, with 20 bases between them. The V gene's germline CDR1 is SQVTM and CDR2 ANQGSEA. This CDR3 is 16 amino acids long. The CDR3 sequence: CSAWAGTLSSTDTQYF. The CDR3 DNA reads as TGCAGCGCTTGGGCGGGGACCTTATCTAGCACAGATACGCAGTATTTT.

Regarding this clone: Other DNA sequences of this sample code for an identical CDR3. The chain combines TRBV30 with TRBJ1-2, with a possible D match to TRBD1 (6 bases). The CDR3 runs 11 residues. V lost 5 bases and J 4 bases, leaving 8 bases between the germline ends. The germline V gene has CDR1 GTSNPN and CDR2 SVGIG (reference sequence). The CDR3: CAWRTVYGYTF. The CDR3 nucleotides read TGTGCCTGGCGGACAGTCTATGGCTACACCTTC.

This clone appeared a few times. The J gene is TRBJ2-7, the V gene TRBV20-1; D unresolved. Germline CDR1 is DFQATT and CDR2 is SNEGSKA (reference sequence). The CDR3 length is 9 residues. CDR3 loop: CRVWCEQYF. The CDR3 bases are TGCAGGGTCTGGTGCGAGCAGTACTTC.

V gene TRBV15 combines with J gene TRBJ1-5, with 8 bases aligning to TRBD1. This CDR3 comprises 12 residues. V dropped 1 base and J dropped 14; count of bases not matched to a gene: 4. Per the germline V gene, CDR1 is LNHNV and CDR2 is YYDKDF (reference sequence). CDR3 residues: CATSRGTGLEHF. The DNA for the CDR3 is TGTGCCACCAGCAGAGGGACAGGGCTGGAGCATTTT.

Only a few counts were recorded for this clone. The same CDR3 is also encoded by other DNA sequences in this sample. The chain combines TRBV30 with TRBJ2-7; D is unresolved. Trimming took off 1 base at V and 4 bases at J, with 5 bases between the two ends. CDR3 size: 11 residues. Germline loops: CDR1 GTSNPN, CDR2 SVGIG (reference sequence). CDR3 nucleotides: TGTGCCTGGAGTGACCCTTACGAGCAGTACTTC. Translated, it gives CAWSDPYEQYF. The full variable domain, completed using reference TRBV30 and TRBJ2-7, is SQTIHQWPATLVQPVGSPLSLECTVEGTSNPNLYWYRQAAGRGLQLLFYSVGIGQISSEVPQNLSASRPQDRQFILSSKKLLLSDSGFYLCAWSDPYEQYFGPGTRLTVT.

The chain joins TRBV7-3 to TRBJ1-1; D call uncertain. The CDR3 is 13 amino acids. The V and J ends lost 1 base and 2 bases respectively, with 5 bases between them. Germline CDR1 reads SGHTA; CDR2 reads FQGTGA. CDR3 in amino acids: CASSLRPNTEAFF. As DNA, the CDR3 is TGTGCCAGCAGCTTAAGACCTAACACTGAAGCTTTCTTT.

V and J are TRBV29-1 and TRBJ2-7; 8 bases agree with TRBD1. This CDR3 has 13 residues. From germline, CDR1 is SQVTM and CDR2 ANQGSEA. Trimming took 7 bases from V and 4 from J; bases not matched to a gene: 9. The CDR3 coding sequence is TGCAGCGCGGGGGACAGGAAAATGTACGAGCAGTACTTC. Translating gives CSAGDRKMYEQYF.

This chain connects TRBV12-5 to TRBJ1-5, with D perhaps TRBD1 (5 bases). This CDR3 has 15 amino acids. V was shortened by 7 bases and J by 1 base, with 14 bases between the two germline ends. In germline, CDR1 is LGHNT, CDR2 FRNRAP. Here the CDR3 reads CASAQSGVSNQPQHF. In DNA form, the CDR3 reads TGTGCTAGTGCCCAATCGGGGGTCAGCAATCAGCCCCAGCATTTT.

The chain carries TRBV30 and TRBJ2-2; 8 bases match TRBD2. V shed 3 bases, J shed 3 bases, and the junction held 6 bases outside the gene matches. The CDR3 length is 15 residues. CDR1 and CDR2 from the germline V gene are GTSNPN and SVGIG (reference sequence). The DNA for the CDR3 is TGTGCCTGGAGCGAGACTAGCGTTTACACCGGGGAGCTGTTTTTT. This gives the protein CAWSETSVYTGELFF. The complete variable domain, with remaining parts taken from reference TRBV30 and TRBJ2-2, reads SQTIHQWPATLVQPVGSPLSLECTVEGTSNPNLYWYRQAAGRGLQLLFYSVGIGQISSEVPQNLSASRPQDRQFILSSKKLLLSDSGFYLCAWSETSVYTGELFFGEGSRLTVL.

The chain is built from TRBV29-1 and TRBJ1-1; no reliable D call. The germline V gene encodes CDR1 SQVTM and CDR2 ANQGSEA. The CDR3 contains 12 residues. Trimming cost V 3 bases and J 1 base, with 6 bases left between them. The CDR3 here is CSVEWENTEAFF. The CDR3 DNA reads as TGCAGCGTTGAGTGGGAGAACACTGAAGCTTTCTTT.

CDR3 sequence reads: CASRTTNEKLFF. In nucleotides, the CDR3 is TGTGCCAGCAGGACAACTAATGAAAAACTGTTTTTT. The gene calls are TRBV27 and TRBJ1-4; D is unresolved. Germline CDR1 is MNHEY and CDR2 is SMNVEV (reference sequence). Trimming took 6 bases from V and 0 from J, leaving 2 bases between them. The CDR3 consists of 12 residues. Supplemented by reference TRBV27 and TRBJ1-4, the full variable domain reads EAQVTQNPRYLITVTGKKLTVTCSQNMNHEYMSWYRQDPGLGLRQIYYSMNVEVTDKGDVPEGYKVSRKEKRNFPLILESPSPNQTSLYFCASRTTNEKLFFGSGTQLSVL.

This clone occurred once. The chain carries TRBV5-6 and TRBJ2-7; the D is unclear. CDR3 length: 13 amino acids. V dropped 3 bases and J dropped 0 bases, with 7 bases sitting between them. The germline gives CDR1 SGHDT, CDR2 YYEEEE. Written as DNA, the CDR3 is TGTGCCAGCAGCTCCGGACCCTCCTACGAGCAGTACTTC. Residues: CASSSGPSYEQYF.

The chain joins TRBV18 to TRBJ1-4; no firm D call. The germline V gene has CDR1 KGHSH and CDR2 LQKENI. V was pared by 4 bases and J by 12 bases, with 21 bases between. The CDR3 is 15 amino acids. The CDR3 here is CASSLLKDPVSQLFF. The CDR3 DNA is TGTGCCAGCTCACTGTTAAAAGATCCCGTCTCCCAACTGTTTTTT.

This clone was seen only a few times. The CDR3 spells CASSAPASFEQYF. Written as DNA, the CDR3 is TGTGCCAGCAGCGCACCGGCGAGTTTCGAGCAGTACTTC. The chain joins TRBV7-6 to TRBJ2-7; D gene ambiguous. V lost 5 bases, J lost 6 bases, and 14 bases lay in between. Germline V gives CDR1 SGHVS, CDR2 FNYEAQ. CDR3 length: 13 amino acids.

CDR3 DNA sequence: TGTGCCAGTAGTCGGACGTCGGGTTCACCCCTCCACTTT. This sequence encodes CASSRTSGSPLHF. The rearrangement links TRBV19 to TRBJ1-6; D not resolved. Trimming pared 5 bases from V and 9 bases from J, leaving 11 bases between. This CDR3 has 13 amino acids. The V gene's germline CDR1 is LNHDA and CDR2 SQIVND (reference sequence).